This T cell receptor beta chain was observed in a study of identical twins. TCRdb re-analysed the 5' RACE reads in MiXCR, keeping a single row per CDR3 protein. Altogether 420,000 or so distinct CDR3 sequences are present, around 18% being singletons, with the ten largest covering around 12%. Trimming took 5 bases from V and 8 from J, leaving 16 bases between them. The CDR3 extends over 14 amino acids. CDR1 and CDR2 from the germline V gene are SGHVS and FQNEAQ. This clonotype was picked up a small number of times. This clonotype originated in a man aged 45-65 years in good health. The gene calls are TRBV7-8 and TRBJ2-1; the D is unclear. Sequenced sample: naive T cells sorted from blood. The CDR3, as DNA: TGTGCCAGCAGCCCGGTCCGGTCAGGCGATGAGCAGTTCTTC. This sequence encodes CASSPVRSGDEQFF.